This T cell receptor (beta chain) was sequenced for a study of PD-L1 blockade in urothelial cancer. Study information: Investigators checked blood 3 weeks (second dose) and 6 weeks after treatment start.

Templates that were synthetic TCR analogs were spiked into each PCR. The method was immunoSEQ multiplex PCR; TCRdb's version includes in-frame clones alone and lacks a portion of them. In the table there are more than 70,000 clones, about 89% of which are singletons. The germline V gene has CDR1 MNHNY and CDR2 SVGAGI (reference sequence). V lost 6 bases and J lost 5, with 21 bases in between. The CDR3 runs 16 residues. The clonotype comes from a man in his sixties with urothelial cancer. Sequencing was performed on PBMCs, taken around atezolizumab (anti-PD-L1) treatment. This chain links TRBV6-6 with TRBJ2-3; possibly TRBD2 for D (7 bases). CDR3: CASSDFLGGGGDTQYF. For the CDR3, the DNA is TGTGCCAGCAGCGACTTCCTTGGGGGAGGGGGAGATACGCAGTATTTT.